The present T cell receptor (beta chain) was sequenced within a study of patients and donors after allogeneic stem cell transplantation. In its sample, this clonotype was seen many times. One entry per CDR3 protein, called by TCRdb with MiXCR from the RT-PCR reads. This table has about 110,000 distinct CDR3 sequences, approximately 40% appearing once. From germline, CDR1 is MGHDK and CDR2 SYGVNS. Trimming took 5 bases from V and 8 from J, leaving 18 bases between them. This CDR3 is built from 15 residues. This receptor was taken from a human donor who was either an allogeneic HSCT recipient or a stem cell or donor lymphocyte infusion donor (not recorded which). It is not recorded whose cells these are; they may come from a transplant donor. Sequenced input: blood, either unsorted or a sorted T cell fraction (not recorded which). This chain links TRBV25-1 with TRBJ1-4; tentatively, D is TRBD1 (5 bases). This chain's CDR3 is CASSLRGARREKLFF. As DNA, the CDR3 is TGTGCCAGCAGTTTACGAGGGGCCAGGAGGGAAAAACTGTTTTTT.